These T cell receptor beta chains were read from a single sample in a study of regulatory T cells in long-lasting Graves disease. In TCRdb, the multiplex PCR reads were re-called with MiXCR into one record per CDR3 protein. This table has some 600,000 distinct CDR3 sequences, about 16% appearing once. In addition, the sample was reused for a study of T cells in Graves' hyperthyroidism and ophthalmopathy.

Here the sequenced sample was peripheral blood mononuclear cells (PBMCs), taken at new diagnosis, from a patient treated with antithyroid drugs. These receptors all stem from a man between 18 and 29 years old with Graves disease. Each CDR3 is given with its conserved first and last residue. Each record gives: V gene, J gene, CDR3 length, clone size, D gene, CDR3 DNA, CDR3 protein. The D gene is left open where the match is weak. Part of the rows lack a size; the others show once, few, many or a class for expanded clones.

v_gene: TRBV27; j_gene: TRBJ2-3; len: 15; abundance: many; d_gene: TRBD2; CDR3nt: TGTGCCAGCAGCCCCAAACTAGCGGGGCTGGATACGCAGTATTTT; CDR3aa: CASSPKLAGLDTQYF
v_gene: TRBV10-3; j_gene: TRBJ1-1; len: 12; abundance: many; d_gene: NA; CDR3nt: TGTGCCATCAGCCGAGGGACGGATGAAGCTTTCTTT; CDR3aa: CAISRGTDEAFF
v_gene: TRBV6-1; j_gene: TRBJ1-1; len: 11; abundance: NA; d_gene: NA; CDR3nt: TGTGCCAGCGCCTCGAACACTGAAGCTTTCTTT; CDR3aa: CASASNTEAFF
v_gene: TRBV6-2/TRBV6-3; j_gene: TRBJ2-3; len: 15; abundance: few; d_gene: TRBD1; CDR3nt: TGTGCCAGCAGCAAAGGGACAGGGACCACAGATACGCAGTATTTT; CDR3aa: CASSKGTGTTDTQYF
v_gene: TRBV20-1; j_gene: TRBJ1-6; len: 14; abundance: many; d_gene: TRBD1; CDR3nt: TGCAGTGCTAGAGCCGGGACAGGGGCTTCACCCCTCCACTTT; CDR3aa: CSARAGTGASPLHF
v_gene: TRBV15; j_gene: TRBJ2-7; len: 15; abundance: few; d_gene: NA; CDR3nt: TGTGCCACCAGCAGCGAGACAAAATCGGTCTACGAGCAGTACTTC; CDR3aa: CATSSETKSVYEQYF
v_gene: TRBV7-3; j_gene: TRBJ2-1; len: 19; abundance: many; d_gene: NA; CDR3nt: TGTGCCAGCAGCTCCCTCGGGGGGACAGGGAGCGGGAGTGGCAATGAGCAGTTCTTC; CDR3aa: CASSSLGGTGSGSGNEQFF
v_gene: TRBV18; j_gene: TRBJ2-2; len: 17; abundance: many; d_gene: NA; CDR3nt: TGTGCCAGCTCACCAAGCGGAGGGGGCCGTGCCACCGGGGAGCTGTTTTTT; CDR3aa: CASSPSGGGRATGELFF
v_gene: TRBV7-9; j_gene: TRBJ1-5; len: 14; abundance: many; d_gene: NA; CDR3nt: TGTGCCAGCAGCTTCCCACGGAGCAATCAGCCCCAGCATTTT; CDR3aa: CASSFPRSNQPQHF
v_gene: TRBV7-9; j_gene: TRBJ2-3; len: 13; abundance: many; d_gene: NA; CDR3nt: TGTGCCAGCAGCCCAATGAACCCTCCAATCGAGTATTTT; CDR3aa: CASSPMNPPIEYF
v_gene: TRBV2; j_gene: TRBJ1-4; len: 17; abundance: many; d_gene: NA; CDR3nt: TGTGCCAGCGGCCAGCCGATGGGTACGACAACTAATGAAAAACTGTTTTTT; CDR3aa: CASGQPMGTTTNEKLFF
v_gene: TRBV7-2; j_gene: TRBJ1-2; len: 13; abundance: few; d_gene: NA; CDR3nt: TGTGCCAGCAGCTTAGAAGGGTACGATGGCTACACCTTC; CDR3aa: CASSLEGYDGYTF
v_gene: TRBV3-1; j_gene: TRBJ1-1; len: 15; abundance: many; d_gene: NA; CDR3nt: TGTGCCAGCAGCCAAGATCAGGCGTACAACACTGAAGCTTTCTTT; CDR3aa: CASSQDQAYNTEAFF
v_gene: TRBV7-9; j_gene: TRBJ2-7; len: 12; abundance: NA; d_gene: NA; CDR3nt: TGTGCCGGGATGGACAACTCCTACGAGCAGTACTTC; CDR3aa: CAGMDNSYEQYF
v_gene: TRBV11-2; j_gene: TRBJ2-2; len: 15; abundance: many; d_gene: NA; CDR3nt: TGTGCCAGCAGCCCCCGGACAGACCCCACCGGGGAGCTGTTTTTT; CDR3aa: CASSPRTDPTGELFF
v_gene: TRBV10-2; j_gene: TRBJ1-4; len: 17; abundance: NA; d_gene: NA; CDR3nt: TGCGCCAGCAGTGCCACAGAAGTAACTTTCGGTAGTGAAAAACTGTTTTTT; CDR3aa: CASSATEVTFGSEKLFF
v_gene: TRBV2; j_gene: TRBJ1-1; len: 15; abundance: many; d_gene: NA; CDR3nt: TGTGCCAGCAGTGAAAGCAGGGCCTTGGGTACTGAAGCTTTCTTT; CDR3aa: CASSESRALGTEAFF
v_gene: TRBV6-1; j_gene: TRBJ1-1; len: 14; abundance: many; d_gene: NA; CDR3nt: TGTGCCAGCAGATCGGGAGGGCAGAACACTGAAGCTTTCTTT; CDR3aa: CASRSGGQNTEAFF
v_gene: TRBV6-1; j_gene: TRBJ2-5; len: 15; abundance: few; d_gene: TRBD2; CDR3nt: TGTGCCAGCAGCCGCGGGGGGGGCCTGCAAGAGACCCAGTACTTC; CDR3aa: CASSRGGGLQETQYF
v_gene: TRBV7-6; j_gene: TRBJ2-5; len: 13; abundance: many; d_gene: NA; CDR3nt: TGTGCCAGCAGCTTCGTACACCGGGAGACCCAGTACTTC; CDR3aa: CASSFVHRETQYF
v_gene: TRBV10-2; j_gene: TRBJ2-2; len: 15; abundance: once; d_gene: NA; CDR3nt: TGCGCCAGCAGCGCAGGACAGGGAGGGACCGGGGAGCTGTTTTTT; CDR3aa: CASSAGQGGTGELFF
v_gene: TRBV5-1; j_gene: TRBJ2-7; len: 20; abundance: NA; d_gene: TRBD2; CDR3nt: TGCGCCAGCAGCTTGGGGAGTTTCCTAGCGGGAGCCCGCCTAGCCTACGAGCAGTACTTC; CDR3aa: CASSLGSFLAGARLAYEQYF
v_gene: TRBV6-1; j_gene: TRBJ2-1; len: 12; abundance: NA; d_gene: NA; CDR3nt: TGTGCCAGCGGCGGGTGGTACAATGAGCAGTTCTTC; CDR3aa: CASGGWYNEQFF
v_gene: TRBV6-2/TRBV6-3; j_gene: TRBJ2-3; len: 14; abundance: few; d_gene: NA; CDR3nt: TGTGCCAGCGAAAGGAGGGCGGGGACAGATACGCAGTATTTT; CDR3aa: CASERRAGTDTQYF
v_gene: TRBV5-1; j_gene: TRBJ2-2; len: 18; abundance: NA; d_gene: NA; CDR3nt: TGCGCCAGCAGCTGGGACGGGCCAGGGGCCGCGTCCACCGGGGAGCTGTCTTTT; CDR3aa: CASSWDGPGAASTGELSF
v_gene: TRBV5-1; j_gene: TRBJ2-3; len: 15; abundance: NA; d_gene: TRBD2; CDR3nt: TGCGCCAGCAGCTTGGGGACTAGCGGTCTAGATACGCAGTATTTT; CDR3aa: CASSLGTSGLDTQYF
v_gene: TRBV20-1; j_gene: TRBJ1-1; len: 13; abundance: many; d_gene: NA; CDR3nt: TGCAGTGCAGCAAAAACAGGGAGGACTGAAGCTTTCTTT; CDR3aa: CSAAKTGRTEAFF
v_gene: TRBV27; j_gene: TRBJ2-3; len: 17; abundance: many; d_gene: TRBD2; CDR3nt: TGTGCCAGCAGTCTCCTTAGCGGGAGTCTTAGCACAGATACGCAGTATTTT; CDR3aa: CASSLLSGSLSTDTQYF
v_gene: TRBV28; j_gene: TRBJ1-1; len: 13; abundance: many; d_gene: NA; CDR3nt: TGTGCCAGCAGCGGAGACCTACTTCCTGAAGCTTTCTTT; CDR3aa: CASSGDLLPEAFF
v_gene: TRBV12-3/TRBV12-4; j_gene: TRBJ1-4; len: 14; abundance: many; d_gene: TRBD1; CDR3nt: TGTGCCAGCAATTCGGACAGGGGGCGTGAAAAACTGTTTTTT; CDR3aa: CASNSDRGREKLFF
v_gene: TRBV6-1; j_gene: TRBJ2-3; len: 17; abundance: many; d_gene: TRBD2; CDR3nt: TGTGCCAGCAGTGTACACTCGGGACTAGCGGGATCAGATACGCAGTATTTT; CDR3aa: CASSVHSGLAGSDTQYF
v_gene: TRBV29-1; j_gene: TRBJ2-3; len: 12; abundance: many; d_gene: NA; CDR3nt: TGCAGCGTTGGAGGCCTGGGAGATACGCAGTATTTT; CDR3aa: CSVGGLGDTQYF
v_gene: TRBV27; j_gene: TRBJ2-3; len: 19; abundance: many; d_gene: TRBD2; CDR3nt: TGTGCCAGCAGTTCGCCCTTTGGGGGGGGAATTACTAGCACAGATACGCAGTATTTT; CDR3aa: CASSSPFGGGITSTDTQYF
v_gene: TRBV10-3; j_gene: TRBJ2-3; len: 13; abundance: NA; d_gene: NA; CDR3nt: TGTGCCATCAGTGAGGATGACGCAGATACGCAGTATTTT; CDR3aa: CAISEDDADTQYF
v_gene: TRBV27; j_gene: TRBJ1-1; len: 14; abundance: few; d_gene: NA; CDR3nt: TGTGCCAGCAGTTTCAGGTCCGCGGGGACTGAAGCTTTCTTT; CDR3aa: CASSFRSAGTEAFF
v_gene: TRBV7-9; j_gene: TRBJ2-1; len: 13; abundance: many; d_gene: TRBD2; CDR3nt: TGTGCCAGCAGCCGACTAGCGGGCAATGAGCAGTTCTTC; CDR3aa: CASSRLAGNEQFF
v_gene: TRBV19; j_gene: TRBJ2-3; len: 21; abundance: NA; d_gene: TRBD2; CDR3nt: TGTGCCAGTACCCTCGGGACCCCAGGGACTAGCGGGGGAAGTAGCACAGATACGCAGTATTTT; CDR3aa: CASTLGTPGTSGGSSTDTQYF
v_gene: TRBV7-3; j_gene: TRBJ2-1; len: 14; abundance: many; d_gene: NA; CDR3nt: TGTGCCAGCAGCTTAACCGGAACCCGGACCAAGCTTTTCTTC; CDR3aa: CASSLTGTRTKLFF
v_gene: TRBV18; j_gene: TRBJ2-3; len: 13; abundance: many; d_gene: NA; CDR3nt: TGTGCCAGCTCACCTCTCTTAACAGATACGCAGTATTTT; CDR3aa: CASSPLLTDTQYF
v_gene: TRBV12-5; j_gene: TRBJ2-5; len: 15; abundance: few; d_gene: TRBD2; CDR3nt: TGTGCTAGTGGTTTGTCGGGGGGTCCGCAAGAGACCCAGTACTTC; CDR3aa: CASGLSGGPQETQYF
v_gene: TRBV27; j_gene: TRBJ1-1; len: 13; abundance: many; d_gene: NA; CDR3nt: TGTGCCAGCAGTCCCTTAGTGAACACTGAAGCTTTCTTT; CDR3aa: CASSPLVNTEAFF
v_gene: TRBV20-1; j_gene: TRBJ2-3; len: 16; abundance: few; d_gene: TRBD2; CDR3nt: TGCAGTGCTAGTCCCGCTAGCGGGATTACCACAGATACGCAGTATTTT; CDR3aa: CSASPASGITTDTQYF
v_gene: TRBV20-1; j_gene: TRBJ2-7; len: 13; abundance: many; d_gene: NA; CDR3nt: TGCAGTGCTATGGACAGAGCAATTGAAGAGCAGTACTTC; CDR3aa: CSAMDRAIEEQYF
v_gene: TRBV18; j_gene: TRBJ2-2; len: 18; abundance: few; d_gene: TRBD2; CDR3nt: TGTGCCAGCTCACCATCAATAGCGGGAGAAACGAACACCGGGGAGCTGTTTTTT; CDR3aa: CASSPSIAGETNTGELFF
v_gene: TRBV5-1; j_gene: TRBJ1-5; len: 16; abundance: few; d_gene: NA; CDR3nt: TGTGCCAGCAGCCCCCACTCTGGGGATACCAATCAGCCCCAGCATTTT; CDR3aa: CASSPHSGDTNQPQHF
v_gene: TRBV7-9; j_gene: TRBJ1-5; len: 15; abundance: NA; d_gene: NA; CDR3nt: TGTGCCAGCAGCCCCACGGATCATAGCAATCAGCCCCAGCATTTT; CDR3aa: CASSPTDHSNQPQHF
v_gene: TRBV28; j_gene: TRBJ2-1; len: 17; abundance: many; d_gene: NA; CDR3nt: TGTGCCAGCAGTTTATATATCCCGACCCCCTCCTATAATGAGCAGTTCTTC; CDR3aa: CASSLYIPTPSYNEQFF
v_gene: TRBV6-2/TRBV6-3; j_gene: TRBJ1-2; len: 14; abundance: NA; d_gene: NA; CDR3nt: TGTGCCAGCAGTTACATCGGACAGATGGGTGGCTACACCTTC; CDR3aa: CASSYIGQMGGYTF